This T cell receptor (beta chain) was obtained from a study of shared clonotypes between healthy human individuals. Per the study methods: From ImmunoSEQ came sequences covering only the junction and carrying no quality scores, so filtering differed. Using immunoSEQ multiplex PCR, the repertoire was profiled, and TCRdb retains in-frame clones only, with some absent. V and J calls and clone size come straight from that table; D and trimming were deduced from the DNA. This table has about 1 million clones, around 76% appearing once. Study-level results: An effect of sequencing depth on clonotype sharing among donors was expected. The study generally estimated greater richness for naive than memory subsets. Sampling included only blood; tissue repertoires likely differ.

The CDR3 loop spans 13 amino acids. The germline gives CDR1 MNHEY, CDR2 SMNVEV (reference sequence). The V segment lost 3 bases and the J segment 6 bases; nucleotides outside the gene matches: 1. As to this clone: Its specificity is not known.

This TCR came from a young man in good health. Sequencing was done on a sample of memory CD4+ T cells sorted from blood. As to subset: CD45RA-negative fraction. The rearrangement links TRBV27 to TRBJ1-5; the match to TRBD1 covers 8 bases. The DNA of the CDR3 is TGTGCCAGCAGTTTTACAGGGGGTCAGCCCCAGCATTTT. Amino acid sequence: CASSFTGGQPQHF.